A selection of T cell receptor beta chains follows, all from one sample in a study of cytomegalovirus exposure and HLA in healthy donors. Generated by immunoSEQ multiplex PCR, the TCRdb table keeps only in-frame clones and is missing some. The sample holds 130,000 or so clones, roughly four fifths seen once. The specimen was PBMCs. The receptors here all came from a woman aged 35 to 49 in good health and CMV-seronegative. Each CDR3 is given with its conserved first and last residue. The D gene is left open where the match is weak. Clone size is shown for a subset of rows, as once, few, many or a class of expanded clone.

D gene	V gene	J gene	clone size	CDR3 DNA	CDR3 protein
.	TRBV2	TRBJ2-7	few	TGTGCCAGCAGTGATGACAACCTCTACGAGCAGTACTTC	CASSDDNLYEQYF
TRBD2	TRBV6-1	TRBJ2-5	.	TGTGCCAGCAGTGGCCCTAGCGGAGGGGCCTTGGCGGCCCAGTACTTC	CASSGPSGGALAAQYF
.	TRBV28	TRBJ1-2	.	TGTGCCAGCAGTTTTTGCTACAACTATGGCTACACCTTC	CASSFCYNYGYTF
TRBD1	TRBV7-9	TRBJ1-4	.	TGTGCCAGCAGTTGGACAGGGGGCTATGAAAAACTGTTTTTT	CASSWTGGYEKLFF
TRBD2	TRBV5-1	TRBJ2-7	.	TGCGCCAGCAGCTTGGTACCTTTAGCGGGAGGATCCTACGAGCAGTACTTC	CASSLVPLAGGSYEQYF
TRBD2	TRBV5-1	TRBJ2-3	.	TGCGCCAGCAGCTTTGCGGCGGGAGGTAGCACAGATACGCAGTATTTT	CASSFAAGGSTDTQYF
.	TRBV5-1	TRBJ1-1	.	TGCGCCAGCAGCTTGCAGGGGAGGGGGACTGAAGCTTTCTTT	CASSLQGRGTEAFF
.	TRBV28	TRBJ1-1	.	TGTGCCAGCGAAAATCCAGGGGCACGGACTGAAGCTTTCTTT	CASENPGARTEAFF
.	TRBV11-2	TRBJ2-1	few	TGTGCCAGCAGGGCCGTCAATGAGCAGTTCTTC	CASRAVNEQFF
.	TRBV28	TRBJ2-6	few	TGTGCCAGTCAGAGCTCTGGGGCCAACGGCCTGACTTTC	CASQSSGANGLTF
.	TRBV11-2	TRBJ1-5	once	TGTGCCAGCAGCTCCTCCGGCGGGAATCAGCCCCAGCATTTT	CASSSSGGNQPQHF
.	TRBV5-4	TRBJ2-5	once	TGTGCCAGCAGCTTGCCCGGGATGGCACAAGAGACCCAGTACTTC	CASSLPGMAQETQYF
.	TRBV28	TRBJ2-7	.	TGTGCCAGCAGTTTCGAGGAAACTAGCAAGCAGTACTTC	CASSFEETSKQYF
TRBD1	TRBV4-2	TRBJ1-4	.	TGTGCCAGCAGCCCCTCGACAGGGGGGAATGAAAAACTGTTTTTT	CASSPSTGGNEKLFF
.	TRBV25-1	TRBJ2-1	.	TGTGCCAGCAAAGAAGCGGGCGACCCCTTCAATGAGCAGTTCTTC	CASKEAGDPFNEQFF
.	TRBV7-6	TRBJ2-2	.	TGTGCCAGCAGCCCCTCCAGGGGCCTCACCGGGGAGCTGTTTTTT	CASSPSRGLTGELFF
.	TRBV9	TRBJ2-3	.	TGTGCCAGCAGCGTCGGTTTACTGTCAGATACGCAGTATTTT	CASSVGLLSDTQYF
TRBD1	TRBV5-1	TRBJ1-1	.	TGCGCCAGCAGCCCATTGGACAGGGCTGAAGCTTTCTTT	CASSPLDRAEAFF
TRBD1	TRBV29-1	TRBJ2-7	.	TGCAGCGCCCGGACAGGGGGCTCGTACGAGCAGTACTTC	CSARTGGSYEQYF
.	TRBV7-8	TRBJ2-3	.	TGTGCCAGCAGGACTTATAGCGCAGATACGCAGTATTTT	CASRTYSADTQYF
.	TRBV5-1	TRBJ1-6	.	TGCGCCAGCAGCTTGGAATCCCCTCCAGGACTTTATAATTCACCCCTCCACTTT	CASSLESPPGLYNSPLHF
.	TRBV6-5	TRBJ1-2	.	TGTGCCAGCAGAGAGGGAGAGGTGTCTTACTATGGCTACACCTTC	CASREGEVSYYGYTF
TRBD2	TRBV11-1	TRBJ2-3	.	TGTGCCAGCAGCCTCGCAACAACCCTAGCGGACCGCACAGATACGCAGTATTTT	CASSLATTLADRTDTQYF
.	TRBV20-1	TRBJ2-7	few	TGCAGCCCGGCCCAGGGAAACGAGCAGTACTTC	CSPAQGNEQYF
TRBD1	TRBV4-1	TRBJ2-5	.	TGCGCCAGCAGCCAAAGAGGGGGCGCGGAGACCCAGTACTTC	CASSQRGGAETQYF
.	TRBV19	TRBJ1-1	.	TGTGCCAGTAGTACGACAATTAACACTGAAGCTTTCTTT	CASSTTINTEAFF
TRBD1	TRBV28	TRBJ1-5	.	TGTGCCAGCAGGGACAGGATCAATCAGCCCCAGCATTTT	CASRDRINQPQHF
TRBD1	TRBV10-2	TRBJ2-7	once	TGCGCCAGCAGTGAGTCGAACAGGGGCGAGCAGTACTTC	CASSESNRGEQYF
TRBD2	TRBV7-6	TRBJ2-5	.	TGTGCCAGCAGCACCTCGACTAGCGGAGGGGGGACCCAGTACTTC	CASSTSTSGGGTQYF
TRBD1	TRBV18	TRBJ2-3	few	TGTGCCAGCTCACTCCACAGGGGTCCGAGCACAGATACGCAGTATTTT	CASSLHRGPSTDTQYF
TRBD2	TRBV7-2	TRBJ2-7	few	TGTGCCAGCAGCATCTGGGCGGGGGGCTACGAGCAGTACTTC	CASSIWAGGYEQYF
TRBD2	TRBV6-5	TRBJ2-7	.	TGTGCCAGCAGTTCGGGACTAGGAGCCTACGAGCAGTACTTC	CASSSGLGAYEQYF
.	TRBV5-4	TRBJ2-3	.	TGTGCCACCCGGAGGTTCGGAACAGATACGCAGTATTTT	CATRRFGTDTQYF
.	TRBV7-9	TRBJ1-2	.	TGTGCCAGCAGCTTATTAATGGGACTTGGCTACACCTTC	CASSLLMGLGYTF
TRBD2	TRBV7-9	TRBJ2-3	.	TGTGCCAGCATGAGCGGGAGGGCCATAACAGATACGCAGTATTTT	CASMSGRAITDTQYF
TRBD2	TRBV28	TRBJ2-7	.	TGTGCCAGCAGTTTACAGGCTAGCGGGACCTACGAGCAGTACTTC	CASSLQASGTYEQYF
.	TRBV5-1	TRBJ2-6	few	TGCGCCAGCAGCCCGGGGACACTGAACTCTGGGGCCAACGTCCTGACTTTC	CASSPGTLNSGANVLTF
.	TRBV2	TRBJ2-7	.	TGTGCCAGCAGTGGGCAGGGTTACGAGCAGTACTTC	CASSGQGYEQYF
.	TRBV5-6	TRBJ2-3	.	TGTGCCAGCAGCTTGGGGGGGGTAGAGGATACGCAGTATTTT	CASSLGGVEDTQYF
.	TRBV18	TRBJ1-5	.	TGTGCCAGCTCACCCGTCAATCAGCCCCAGCATTTT	CASSPVNQPQHF
.	TRBV7-8	TRBJ1-6	few	TGTGCCAGCAGCTTAGGACGAGGGGTAGGGGAGGATTCACCCCTCCACTTT	CASSLGRGVGEDSPLHF
TRBD2	TRBV5-1	TRBJ2-7	few	TGCGCCAGCAGCTCCCGACTAGCGGGAGGTTTTTACGAGCAGTACTTC	CASSSRLAGGFYEQYF
.	TRBV7-8	TRBJ1-1	.	TGTGCCAGCATAGATACGAACACTGAAGCTTTCTTT	CASIDTNTEAFF
TRBD2	TRBV5-1	TRBJ2-1	.	TGCGCCAGCAGCTTGGCTAGCGGGAGACAGAATGAGCAGTTCTTC	CASSLASGRQNEQFF
TRBD2	TRBV9	TRBJ2-1	.	TGTGCCAGCAGCGAACGACTAGCGGGCGCGGGCGTCAATGGGCAGTTCTTC	CASSERLAGAGVNGQFF
.	TRBV6-4	TRBJ2-2	.	TGTGCCAGCAGTGTGGAGGGCCCGAACACCGGGGAGCTGTTTTTT	CASSVEGPNTGELFF